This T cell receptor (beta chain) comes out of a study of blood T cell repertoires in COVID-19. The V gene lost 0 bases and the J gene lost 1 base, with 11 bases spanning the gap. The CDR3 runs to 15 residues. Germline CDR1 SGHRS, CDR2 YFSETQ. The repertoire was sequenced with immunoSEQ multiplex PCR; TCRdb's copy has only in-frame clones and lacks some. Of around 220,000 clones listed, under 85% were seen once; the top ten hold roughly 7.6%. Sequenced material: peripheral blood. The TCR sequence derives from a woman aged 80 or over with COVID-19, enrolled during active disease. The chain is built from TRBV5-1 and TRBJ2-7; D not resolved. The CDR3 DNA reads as TGCGCCAGCAGCTTGGACCCTGCCAGGTCCTACGAGCAGTACTTC. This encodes CASSLDPARSYEQYF.